This T cell receptor beta chain was identified during a study of blood T cells in healthy people across ages (dated by TCRdb to about 2015). At the level of the whole study: In model experiments, template switching captured about one uniquely barcoded TCR beta cDNA molecule for every two T cells. The donors were split into four age groups: young (average about 16 years), middle-aged (39), aged (62) and long-lived (roughly 80). Age-related changes in TCR beta repertoire diversity were measured in the study by deep sequencing normalized with unique cDNA molecular identifiers. The study analyzed two additional independent replicas of 1 million unique cDNA reads from the same blood draw for two donors, one aged 18 to 29 and one aged 80 or older. Overall study results and their limits: As age increased, observed TCR beta diversity per million T cells dropped in a roughly linear way, and a significant reduction was already evident by age 40. Conclusive comparison of naive and antigen-experienced compartments was prevented by the profiling of bulk unsorted PBMCs. There was a strong correlation between observed TCR beta diversity and the percentage of naive T cells measured by flow cytometry. Donor CMV infection status was unknown, potentially confounding age-related changes in expanded clonotypes. Compared with the aged group, the long-lived group had more naive CD4+ T cells, fewer expanded clones and increased TCR diversity, a pattern suggesting age selection. Estimates of total diversity from one million sequenced T cells were regarded as lower bounds and underestimates.

The donors were some 36 Caucasian individuals from Russia, aged about 6 to 95 years, who were systemically healthy. Each donor gave about 9.7 milliliters of peripheral blood, drawn into EDTA-treated Vacutainer tubes. Ficoll-Paque density-gradient centrifugation was used to isolate PBMCs, with at least 7 million obtained per sample. Total RNA, at least 6 micrograms per sample, was extracted from PBMCs with Trizol reagent. For every donor, an aliquot of PBMCs went through flow cytometry to measure the percentages of naive CD45RAhigh/CD27high T cells. The method was 5' RACE. The sample was run on an Illumina HiSeq 2500. A second PCR of roughly 6 to 11 cycles was performed with a sample-barcoded 5' primer and a J-beta primer mix. A unique molecular identifier was introduced onto each TCR beta cDNA molecule by a template-switch 5' adaptor carrying 12 random nucleotides. At least 2.5 million CDR3-containing paired-end reads were obtained from each sample. First-strand cDNA synthesis was performed from all RNA using the Mint cDNA synthesis kit, with priming by a TRBC-specific oligonucleotide. All cDNA was treated with uracil-DNA glycosylase and then went through a first 18-cycle PCR with the universal primers M1SS and BC2_uni_R. The study's own analysis went as follows. Each sample was normalized by randomly selecting 1 million high-quality reads, each carrying a distinct molecular identifier. Instead of being binned into consensus sequences, reads that shared molecular identifiers were thrown out. MiTCR, run with a Q25 quality threshold and the strictest error-elimination algorithm, handled CDR3 identification, clonotype clustering and error correction. Lower-bound total TCR beta diversity was estimated with a nonparametric unseen species model using Euler transformation. Clones were called with MiXCR by TCRdb after fastp trimmed the public reads at Q25, and only in-frame beta chains were retained. Identical CDR3 protein sequences are pooled into one entry, listed with their most common genes and DNA. The V and J calls were not made by the authors but by TCRdb's processing. Across this sample there are about 780,000 distinct CDR3 sequences, with approximately 24% seen only once. Of the sample, around 3% falls within the top ten clones.

On this clonotype itself: The antigen this receptor binds is unknown. Nothing much larger sits one base from this clone, and base qualities are not available.

From a lookup of the germline V gene (reference sequence), CDR1 and CDR2 are MNHEY and SMNVEV. Including the terminal cysteine and phenylalanine, the CDR3 comprises 14 residues. The sequence is cut down to CDR3 DNA, 42 bases in frame from base 1. These same data were also listed under a study on T cells of mothers and their children. As noted in the second study: Donors were nine systemically healthy Caucasian individuals: three mothers and their six children. cDNA synthesis consumed the entire amount of extracted RNA, loaded at approximately 1.6 ug RNA in each 15 ul reaction. In the second PCR, the M1S primer added sample barcodes and 2-4 random nucleotides. Over 8 million TCR beta CDR3 reads came from each mother, compared with around 3 million reads from each child. TCR recombination output is similarly shaped by thymic selection in related and unrelated pairs, with a minor effect exerted by inherited differences. Normalized repertoire overlap in related mother-child pairs was always slightly higher than in unrelated mother-child pairs, but the difference was never significant. No persistent microchimeric T cell clones were found, with a detection sensitivity of approximately 100 clones per million clonotypes. To look for features that set related mother-child pairs apart from unrelated individuals, the researchers ran deep NGS to compare the TCR beta repertoires of mothers and children. The mean age was roughly 40 +/- 4 years for the mothers and around 11 +/- 4 years for the children. After adapter ligation with NEBNext reagents, the libraries were sequenced on Illumina HiSeq 2000 with 100+100 nt paired-end reads. To prevent cross-contamination, the mother and child libraries were prepared a month apart and were sequenced in separate runs. Each donor had between 500,000 and 2,000,000 distinct TCR beta clonotypes identified. Naive TCR beta clonotypes were estimated from low-frequency clonotypes matched to each donor's FACS-determined naive share, without sorting.

Sequencing was done on a sample of blood. This clonotype was sampled from a boy younger than 18 in good health. The sequence joins TRBV27 to TRBJ2-5; the D region possibly corresponds to TRBD2 (6 bases align). Gene TRBJ2-7 matches the end of the DNA better, so the J call may be wrong. DNA sequence: TGTGCCAGCAGTAGCAAGGGGACTGCCTACGAGCAGTACTTC. This yields the protein CASSSKGTAYEQYF.